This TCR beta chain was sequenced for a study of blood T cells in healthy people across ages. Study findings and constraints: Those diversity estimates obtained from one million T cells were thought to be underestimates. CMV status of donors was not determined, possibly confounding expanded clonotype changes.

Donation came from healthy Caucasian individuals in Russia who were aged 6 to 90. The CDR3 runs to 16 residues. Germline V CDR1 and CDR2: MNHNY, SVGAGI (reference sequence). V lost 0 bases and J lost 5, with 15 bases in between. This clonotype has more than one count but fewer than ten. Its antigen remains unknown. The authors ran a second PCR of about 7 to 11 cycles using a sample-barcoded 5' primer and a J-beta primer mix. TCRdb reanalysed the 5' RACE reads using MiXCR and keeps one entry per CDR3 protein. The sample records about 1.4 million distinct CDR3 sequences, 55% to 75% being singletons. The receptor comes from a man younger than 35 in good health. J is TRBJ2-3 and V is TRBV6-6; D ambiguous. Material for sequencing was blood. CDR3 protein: CASSYSTSGVGDTQYF. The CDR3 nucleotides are TGTGCCAGCAGTTACTCGACAAGTGGAGTGGGAGATACGCAGTATTTT.